These 9 T cell receptor beta chains were all obtained from the same sample, sequenced in a study of molecular identifiers for immune sequencing clone quantification. TCRdb re-called the PCR reads with MiXCR, one entry per CDR3 protein. The sample contains over 60,000 distinct CDR3 sequences, 15% to 20% of which appear only once. Sequenced: naive CD8+ T cells from blood, with Jurkat cell RNA spiked in. Subset in this sample: FACS-sorted CD8+CD4-CCR7+CD45RA+ naive T cells. These receptors came from a human donor in good health. Some libraries in this study had Jurkat cell RNA spiked in.

This clonotype showed up many times. The chain joins TRBV10-2 to TRBJ2-6; no firm D call. The V gene's germline CDR1 is WSHSY and CDR2 SAAADI. This CDR3 has 14 residues. V was shortened by 6 bases and J by 1 base, with 7 bases between the two germline ends. The DNA of the CDR3 is TGCGCCAGCAGAGATGGATCTGGGGCCAACGTCCTGACTTTC. Protein: CASRDGSGANVLTF.

This clonotype was picked up many times. The rearrangement joins TRBV11-2 to TRBJ2-3, with 8 nucleotides matching TRBD2. The length of the CDR3 is 15 residues. J gave up 7 bases and V 5 bases, and 11 bases lay outside the gene matches. Germline V lookup: CDR1 SGHAT, CDR2 FQNNGV. CDR3 sequence reads: CASSEGLGLYYTQYF. CDR3 coding DNA: TGTGCCAGCAGCGAGGGACTAGGATTATACTATACGCAGTATTTT.

This clonotype was counted a few times. The chain joins TRBV12-3 or TRBV12-4 to TRBJ2-1; tentative D call: TRBD2 (6 bases). V was shortened by 2 bases and J by 6 bases, with 11 bases between the two germline ends. The CDR3 covers 14 residues. The chain's CDR3 is CASSLRREGNEQFF. The CDR3 bases are TGTGCCAGCAGTTTACGGCGGGAAGGCAATGAGCAGTTCTTC.

This clonotype has at least ten counts. The gene calls are TRBV20-1 and TRBJ1-6; D is ambiguous. Between the trimmed V and J ends, which lost 1 base and 6 bases, there was a span of 13 bases. Germline CDR1 is DFQATT and CDR2 is SNEGSKA (reference sequence). CDR3 length: 15 amino acids. The CDR3 reads CSARVIGQPNSPLHF. In DNA, the CDR3 is TGCAGTGCTAGAGTAATTGGTCAGCCTAATTCACCCCTCCACTTT.

This clonotype has a count of ten or more. The chain recombines TRBV6-1 with TRBJ1-1; tentatively, D is TRBD1 (5 bases). The CDR3 has 14 residues. V was shortened by 4 bases and J by 5 bases, with 14 bases between the two germline ends. Per germline, CDR1 MNHNS and CDR2 SASEGT. The CDR3 is CASSVPGGWTEAFF. CDR3 nucleotide sequence: TGTGCCAGCAGTGTGCCTGGGGGGTGGACTGAAGCTTTCTTT.

The chain joins TRBV12-3 or TRBV12-4 to TRBJ2-1; 8 bases are a match to TRBD2. J lost 8 bases, V lost 6 bases, and 21 bases had no gene match. The CDR3 length is 18 residues. CDR3 protein: CASSGLAPPTTSLDEQFF. The CDR3 region has the DNA TGTGCCAGCAGCGGACTAGCCCCACCAACCACTAGCCTGGATGAGCAGTTCTTC.

V is TRBV5-1 and J is TRBJ2-1; 7 bases fit TRBD2. The germline V gene encodes CDR1 SGHRS and CDR2 YFSETQ. This CDR3 comprises 17 residues. V gave up 5 bases and J gave up 0 bases; unmatched junction bases: 11. CDR3: CASSWISGFSSYNEQFF. CDR3 DNA sequence: TGCGCCAGCAGTTGGATTAGCGGGTTCAGCTCCTACAATGAGCAGTTCTTC.

The CDR3 DNA is TGTGCCAGCAAAGCCTTCCGGGACACTAGCACAGATACGCAGTATTTT. It is translated as CASKAFRDTSTDTQYF. This chain uses TRBV2 with TRBJ2-3, with a tentative D call TRBD1 (6 bases). Germline V gives CDR1 SNHLY, CDR2 FYNNEI. The CDR3 sequence is 16 residues long. The V gene lost 7 bases and the J gene lost 0 bases, with 17 bases spanning the gap.

This clonotype was found many times. Here the CDR3 DNA reads TGTGCCAGCAGCTTAGTTGCGGTACCGGGCACTGAAGCTTTCTTT. Translation: CASSLVAVPGTEAFF. The rearrangement links TRBV7-9 to TRBJ1-1; no clear D gene. Germline CDR1 reads SEHNR; CDR2 reads FQNEAQ (reference sequence). This CDR3 region has 15 residues. V dropped 1 base and J dropped 4 bases, with 13 bases sitting between them.